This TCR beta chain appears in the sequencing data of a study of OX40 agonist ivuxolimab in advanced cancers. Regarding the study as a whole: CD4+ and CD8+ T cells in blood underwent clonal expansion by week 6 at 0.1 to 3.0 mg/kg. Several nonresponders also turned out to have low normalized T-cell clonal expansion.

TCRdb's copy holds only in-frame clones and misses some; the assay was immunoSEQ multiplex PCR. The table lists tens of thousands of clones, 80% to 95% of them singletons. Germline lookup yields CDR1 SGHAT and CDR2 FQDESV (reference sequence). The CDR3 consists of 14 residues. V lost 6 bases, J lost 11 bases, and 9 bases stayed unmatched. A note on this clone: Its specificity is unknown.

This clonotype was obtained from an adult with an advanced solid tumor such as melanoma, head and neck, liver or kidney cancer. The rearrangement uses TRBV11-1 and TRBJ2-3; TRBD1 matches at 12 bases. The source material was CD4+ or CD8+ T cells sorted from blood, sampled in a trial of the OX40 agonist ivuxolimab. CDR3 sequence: CASSSGTGGKKQYF. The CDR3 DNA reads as TGTGCCAGCAGTTCCGGGACAGGGGGCAAGAAGCAGTATTTT.